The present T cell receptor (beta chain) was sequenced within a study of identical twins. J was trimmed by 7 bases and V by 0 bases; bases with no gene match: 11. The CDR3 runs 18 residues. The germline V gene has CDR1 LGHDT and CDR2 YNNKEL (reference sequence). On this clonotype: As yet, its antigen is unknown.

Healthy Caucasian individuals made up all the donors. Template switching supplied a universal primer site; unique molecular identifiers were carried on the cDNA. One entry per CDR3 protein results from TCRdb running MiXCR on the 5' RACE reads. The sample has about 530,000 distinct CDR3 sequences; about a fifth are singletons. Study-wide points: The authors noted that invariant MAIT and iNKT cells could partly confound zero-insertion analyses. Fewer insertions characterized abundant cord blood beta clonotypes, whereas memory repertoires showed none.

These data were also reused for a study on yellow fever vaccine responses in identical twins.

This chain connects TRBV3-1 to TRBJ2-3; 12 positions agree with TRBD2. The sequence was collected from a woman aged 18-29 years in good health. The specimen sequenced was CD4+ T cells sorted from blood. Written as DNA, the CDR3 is TGTGCCAGCAGCCAAGATCTAGCGGGGGGGCCTAATCGCAATACGCAGTATTTT. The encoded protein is CASSQDLAGGPNRNTQYF.